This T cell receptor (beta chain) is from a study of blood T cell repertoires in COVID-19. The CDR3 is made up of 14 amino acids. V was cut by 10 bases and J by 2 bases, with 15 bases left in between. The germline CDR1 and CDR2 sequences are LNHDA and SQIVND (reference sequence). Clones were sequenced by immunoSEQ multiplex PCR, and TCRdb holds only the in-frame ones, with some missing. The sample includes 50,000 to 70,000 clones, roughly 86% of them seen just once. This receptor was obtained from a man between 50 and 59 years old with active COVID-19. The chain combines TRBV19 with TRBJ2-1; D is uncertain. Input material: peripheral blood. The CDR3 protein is CATKESVTYNEQFF. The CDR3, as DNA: TGTGCCACCAAGGAGAGCGTGACCTACAATGAGCAGTTCTTC.